This passage covers 11 T cell receptor beta chains from one sample sequenced in a study of OX40 agonist ivuxolimab in advanced cancers. The data were produced by immunoSEQ multiplex PCR, yet TCRdb's version contains in-frame clones alone and is incomplete. There are tens of thousands of clones in the sample; 85% to 90% occur only once, and 5.4% lies in the top ten. This specimen consisted of CD4+ or CD8+ T cells sorted from blood, obtained in a trial of the OX40 agonist ivuxolimab. These receptors were taken from an adult with an advanced solid tumor such as melanoma, head and neck, liver or kidney cancer.

This rearrangement joins TRBV5-1 to TRBJ1-4, with a weak D call TRBD1 (6 bases). Trimming took off 5 bases at V and 4 bases at J, with 12 bases between the two ends. The CDR3 extends over 14 amino acids. The germline V gene encodes CDR1 SGHRS and CDR2 YFSETQ. This CDR3 is CASRQTGSNEKLFF. The CDR3 bases are TGCGCCAGCAGGCAAACAGGGAGTAATGAAAAACTGTTTTTT. Drawing the rest from reference TRBV5-1 and TRBJ1-4, the complete variable domain is KAGVTQTPRYLIKTRGQQVTLSCSPISGHRSVSWYQQTPGQGLQFLFEYFSETQRNKGNFPGRFSGRQFSNSRSEMNVSTLELGDSALYLCASRQTGSNEKLFFGSGTQLSVL.

The genes are TRBV6-5 and TRBJ1-5; 7 positions agree with TRBD1. This CDR3 comprises 12 residues. Losses at the gene ends were 0 bases for V and 14 bases for J; bases not matched to a gene: 4. Germline V gene lookup returns CDR1 MNHEY and CDR2 SVGAGI. Here the CDR3 DNA reads TGTGCCAGCAGTTACTCACAGGGGAATAAGCATTTT. This translates into CASSYSQGNKHF.

The V call is TRBV19, the J call TRBJ2-3, with D tentatively TRBD1 or TRBD2 (6 bases each). CDR3 length: 16 amino acids. The germline gives CDR1 LNHDA, CDR2 SQIVND (reference sequence). The V gene lost 4 bases and the J gene lost 5 bases, with 19 bases spanning the gap. The CDR3 DNA is TGTGCCAGTAGTAACCGCCTATACCGGGGGCTAGATACGCAGTATTTT. Amino acids: CASSNRLYRGLDTQYF.

V is TRBV27 and J is TRBJ2-1; TRBD1 is a possible D gene (5 bases). V dropped 2 bases and J dropped 6 bases, with 14 bases sitting between them. Germline CDR1 reads MNHEY; CDR2 reads SMNVEV (reference sequence). CDR3 length: 15 amino acids. CDR3 bases: TGTGCCAGCAGTTTAATCCAGGGTAGGCGCAATGAGCAGTTCTTC. It specifies CASSLIQGRRNEQFF.

V and J are TRBV6-5 and TRBJ2-5, with D possibly matching TRBD2 (5 bases). CDR1 and CDR2 from the germline V gene are MNHEY and SVGAGI. With 2 bases removed from V and 4 bases from J, the gap between germline ends came to 8 bases. The CDR3 consists of 13 residues. CDR3: CASSYTGLETQYF. The CDR3 nucleotides read TGTGCCAGCAGTTACACGGGGTTAGAGACCCAGTACTTC.

This chain uses TRBV25-1 with TRBJ2-7; D not certain. V was clipped by 0 bases and J by 0 bases, with 9 bases between them. The CDR3 runs to 15 residues. Germline CDR1 MGHDK, CDR2 SYGVNS. The CDR3 sequence is CASSEYDGGSYEQYF. CDR3 nucleotide sequence: TGTGCCAGCAGTGAATACGACGGCGGCTCCTACGAGCAGTACTTC.

This chain uses TRBV4-2 with TRBJ2-7; D tentatively reads TRBD1 or TRBD2 (5 bases each). The CDR3 contains 15 residues. V gave up 2 bases and J gave up 4 bases, with 15 bases separating them. The V gene's germline CDR1 is LGHNA and CDR2 YNFKEQ. CDR3 sequence reads: CASSQLGVAAYEQYF. The CDR3, as DNA: TGTGCCAGCAGCCAACTGGGGGTAGCCGCATACGAGCAGTACTTC.

The chain recombines TRBV7-3 with TRBJ2-7; perhaps TRBD1 as D (5 bases). CDR1 SGHTA and CDR2 FQGTGA come from the germline V gene. Deletions cut 2 bases from V and 2 bases from J, with 13 bases between. CDR3 size: 15 residues. CDR3 loop: CASSLDSLGPYEQYF. The DNA for the CDR3 is TGTGCCAGCAGCTTAGACTCTCTGGGGCCCTACGAGCAGTACTTC.

The genes are TRBV5-1 and TRBJ2-7; weak D call: TRBD1 (6 bases). The germline V gene has CDR1 SGHRS and CDR2 YFSETQ. The CDR3 consists of 13 residues. V lost 6 bases and J lost 0, with 10 bases in between. CDR3 residues: CASNQGSSYEQYF. The CDR3 DNA follows: TGCGCCAGCAATCAGGGGAGCTCCTACGAGCAGTACTTC.

This chain uses TRBV28 with TRBJ2-5, with D tentatively TRBD2 (6 bases). Germline-derived CDR1 and CDR2 are MDHEN and SYDVKM. Deletions cut 4 bases from V and 1 base from J, with 16 bases between. There are 16 residues in the CDR3. The CDR3 reads CASSSVSAGIQETQYF. In DNA form, the CDR3 reads TGTGCCAGCAGTTCCGTATCGGCGGGAATCCAAGAGACCCAGTACTTC.

The CDR3 reads CASSLPLLTSRYEQYF. DNA of the CDR3: TGTGCCAGCAGCCTACCCCTCCTGACTAGTCGGTACGAGCAGTACTTC. The chain is built from TRBV7-2 and TRBJ2-7; the D gene is possibly TRBD2 (6 bases). The CDR3 has 16 residues. V shed 5 bases and J shed 4 bases, with 21 bases lying between them. Germline CDR1 and CDR2: SGHTA and FQGNSA.